This is a list of T cell receptor beta chains from one sample in a study of shared clonotypes between healthy human individuals. Assay: immunoSEQ multiplex PCR; the TCRdb copy retains only in-frame clones and omits some. The sample records about 490,000 clones, 70% to 80% being singletons. Material for sequencing was PBMCs. The receptors derive from a woman aged 40 to 55 in good health. Some clones in this sample may be carry-over from other donors' samples. Both conserved end residues are part of each CDR3. A D gene is named only where the DNA matches it firmly. Size values are once, few and many counts, or a class for expanded clones, and some rows have none.

v_gene	j_gene	abundance	d_gene	CDR3nt	CDR3aa
TRBV28	TRBJ1-2	-	TRBD1	TGTGCCAGCAGTCAACAGGGGGTGATCTATGGCTACACCTTC	CASSQQGVIYGYTF
TRBV5-1	TRBJ2-3	-	-	TGCGCCAGCGGGGCGACTAGCACAGATACGCAGTATTTT	CASGATSTDTQYF
TRBV28	TRBJ1-2	few	TRBD1	TGTGCCAGCAGTTCTCGGACAGGGTCGGGCTATGGCTACACCTTC	CASSSRTGSGYGYTF
TRBV11-3	TRBJ2-1	once	-	TGTGCCAGCAGCTTAGTTGGCTTAGGAAGCAATGAGCAGTTCTTC	CASSLVGLGSNEQFF
TRBV11-3	TRBJ2-2	-	TRBD2	TGTGCCAGCAGCCCGAGGGCGGGGGTCGACACCGGGGAGCTGTTTTTT	CASSPRAGVDTGELFF
TRBV4-2	TRBJ1-1	many	-	TGTGCCAGCAGCCAATCGATCGCAGCGAACACTGAAGCTTTCTTT	CASSQSIAANTEAFF
TRBV18	TRBJ2-7	-	-	TGTGCCAGCTCACCGACAGTCCCCCTCTACGAGCAGTACTTC	CASSPTVPLYEQYF
TRBV9	TRBJ1-1	-	-	TGTGCCAGCAGCGTCGGACGGACTCTGAACACTGAAGCTTTCTTT	CASSVGRTLNTEAFF
TRBV5-1	TRBJ2-6	-	TRBD1	TGCGCCAGCAGCTCTCGACAGGGCACTGGGGCCAACGTCCTGACTTTC	CASSSRQGTGANVLTF
TRBV27	TRBJ2-2	-	TRBD1	TGTGCCAGCAGTGCCGGGACAGGAATTACCGGGGAGCTGTTTTTT	CASSAGTGITGELFF
TRBV4-2	TRBJ2-7	-	TRBD1	TGTGCCAGCAGCCGCCTGGTGGACAGGGGGTGGAGGCGGGAGAATACCTACGAGCAGTACTTC	CASSRLVDRGWRRENTYEQYF
TRBV7-3	TRBJ2-7	-	-	TGTGCCAGCACCACGAAGTTGGATAGGTACGAGCAGTACTTC	CASTTKLDRYEQYF
TRBV7-9	TRBJ1-2	-	-	TGTGCCAGCAGCTTACCCGCGAGAAACTATGGCTACACCTTC	CASSLPARNYGYTF
TRBV7-2	TRBJ2-5	-	-	TGTGCCAGCAGCTGGGGACCACAAGAGACCCAGTACTTC	CASSWGPQETQYF
TRBV7-3	TRBJ2-7	-	-	TGTGCCAGCAGCCCAACACCAAAGGGTATCTACGAGCAGTACTTC	CASSPTPKGIYEQYF
TRBV15	TRBJ1-3	-	-	TGTGCCACCAGCAGAGATCTCAGAACCTCCTCGGGAAACACCATATATTTT	CATSRDLRTSSGNTIYF
TRBV5-4	TRBJ1-2	few	TRBD1	TGTGCCAGCAGCTTGGAAAGGGACAGCCTCTATGGCTACACCTTC	CASSLERDSLYGYTF